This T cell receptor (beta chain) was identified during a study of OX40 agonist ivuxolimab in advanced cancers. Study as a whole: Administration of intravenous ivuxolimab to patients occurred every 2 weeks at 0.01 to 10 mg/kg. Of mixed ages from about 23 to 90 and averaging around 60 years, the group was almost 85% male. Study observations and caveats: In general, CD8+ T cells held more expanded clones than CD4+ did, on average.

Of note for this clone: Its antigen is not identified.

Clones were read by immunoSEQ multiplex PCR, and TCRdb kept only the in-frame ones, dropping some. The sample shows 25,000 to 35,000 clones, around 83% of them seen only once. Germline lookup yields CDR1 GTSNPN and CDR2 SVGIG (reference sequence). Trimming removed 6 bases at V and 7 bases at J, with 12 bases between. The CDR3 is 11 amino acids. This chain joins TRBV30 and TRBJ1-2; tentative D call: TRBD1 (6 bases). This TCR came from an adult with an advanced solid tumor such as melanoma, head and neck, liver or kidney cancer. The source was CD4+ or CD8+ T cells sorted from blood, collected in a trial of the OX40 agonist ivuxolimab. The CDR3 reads CACRGLIGYTF. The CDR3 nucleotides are TGTGCCTGTCGGGGGCTGATTGGCTACACCTTC.